At least ten counts were recorded for the clone carrying this T cell receptor beta chain. Its antigen remains unknown. Using RNA template, CDR3s of TCR alpha and beta were amplified with iRepertoire arm-PCR. Tissue mRNA or PBMC total RNA, about 85-400 ng, went into one-step reverse transcription and amplification. Using its own MiXCR run on the multiplex PCR reads, TCRdb lists one record per CDR3 protein. The sample holds around 20,000 distinct CDR3 sequences; roughly 24% are singletons and the top ten take about 12%. V gave up 0 bases and J gave up 6 bases; unmatched junction bases: 2. This CDR3 is built from 14 residues. In germline, CDR1 is SGHRS, CDR2 YFSETQ. This sample is part of a study of glioma-infiltrating T cells. Study-wide results and limits: Very few CDR3 sequences were shared between tissue and blood. Non-neoplastic patients had below-expected tissue-blood divergence, while all gliomas exceeded expectation.

This chain joins TRBV5-1 and TRBJ2-3, with 9 bases identical to TRBD1. Sequencing input: glioma tissue, nonneoplastic brain tissue, or PBMCs (not recorded which). The source is a human donor with low-grade glioma or glioblastoma, undergoing nonglioma brain surgery, or in good health (not recorded which). The CDR3 sequence: CASSLDRGRDTQYF. The CDR3 DNA reads as TGCGCCAGCAGCTTGGACAGGGGGCGCGATACGCAGTATTTT.